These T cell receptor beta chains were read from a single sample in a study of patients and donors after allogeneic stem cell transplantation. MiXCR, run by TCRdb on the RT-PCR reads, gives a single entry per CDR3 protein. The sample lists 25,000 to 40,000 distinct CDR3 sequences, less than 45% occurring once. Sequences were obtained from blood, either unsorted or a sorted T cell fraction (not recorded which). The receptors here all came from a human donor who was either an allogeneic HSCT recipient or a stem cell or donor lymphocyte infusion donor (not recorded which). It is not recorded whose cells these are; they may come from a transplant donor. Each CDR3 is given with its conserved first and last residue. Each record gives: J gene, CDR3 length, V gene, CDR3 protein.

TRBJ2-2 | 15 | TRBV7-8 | CASSLRDRVTGELFF
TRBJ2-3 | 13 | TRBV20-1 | CSAYREGPDTQYF
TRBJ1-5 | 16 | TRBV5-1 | CASSHGALDRDQPQHF
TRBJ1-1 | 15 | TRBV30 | CAWSVCQGNNTEAFF
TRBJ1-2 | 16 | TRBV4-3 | CASSQEGTAPNYGYTF
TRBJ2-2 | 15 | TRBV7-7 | CASSAYRGHTGELFF
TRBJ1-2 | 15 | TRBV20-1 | CSASPPDRGLNGYTF
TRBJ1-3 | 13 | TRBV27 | CASSAGTGNTIYF
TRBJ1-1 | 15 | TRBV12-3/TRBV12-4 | CASSLGQGMNTEAFF
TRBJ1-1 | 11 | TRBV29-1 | CSVVVNTEAFF
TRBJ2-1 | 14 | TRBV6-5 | CASSAGTGRNEQFF
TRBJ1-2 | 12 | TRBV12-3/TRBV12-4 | CASSLVPGNYTF
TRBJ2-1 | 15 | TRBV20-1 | CSARAGGGSYNEQFF
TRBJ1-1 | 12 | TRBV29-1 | CSAMPGNTEAFF
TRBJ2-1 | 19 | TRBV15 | CATSSQISQTGIAYNEQFF
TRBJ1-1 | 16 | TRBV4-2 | CASSQPGTGANTEAFF
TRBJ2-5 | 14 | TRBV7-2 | CASSFTGYQETQYF
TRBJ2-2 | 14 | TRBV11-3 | CASSLERRTGELFF
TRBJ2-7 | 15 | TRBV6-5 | CASSAGLAGFYEQYF
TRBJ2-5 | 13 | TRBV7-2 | CASSRREKETQYF
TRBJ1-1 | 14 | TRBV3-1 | CASSQGWDSPSTFF
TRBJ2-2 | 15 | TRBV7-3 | CASSLHGQNTGELFF
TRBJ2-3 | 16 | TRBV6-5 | CASSYYRGRRADTQYF
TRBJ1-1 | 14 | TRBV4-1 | CAGTPTGANTEAFF
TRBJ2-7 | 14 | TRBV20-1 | CSAQLAGALYEQYF
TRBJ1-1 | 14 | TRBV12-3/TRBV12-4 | CASSFGVGNTEAFF